A selection of T cell receptor beta chains follows, all from one sample in a study of immune heterogeneity within non-small cell lung tumors. TCRdb ran MiXCR on the multiplex PCR reads and lists one entry per CDR3 protein. Among 8,500 to 13,000 distinct CDR3 sequences listed, 25% to 30% were seen once. The material sequenced was lung tumor tissue. The receptors here all came from a woman in her fifties or sixties with non-small cell lung cancer. The CDR3 runs from the conserved cysteine through the conserved F or W. The D gene is left open where the match is weak. The listing skips clone size in some rows; elsewhere it reads once, few, many or a size class.

D | J | size | V | CDR3 | DNA
TRBD1 | TRBJ1-2 | many | TRBV11-1 | CASSPGTGNSGYTF | TGTGCCAGCAGCCCCGGGACAGGGAACTCTGGCTACACCTTC
NA | TRBJ1-6 | many | TRBV5-1 | CASSRDSRSYNSPLHF | TGCGCCAGCAGCAGGGACTCCCGCTCCTATAATTCACCCCTCCACTTT
NA | TRBJ1-1 | medium-sized | TRBV20-1 | CSARKGQAVLNTEAFF | TGCAGTGCCAGAAAGGGGCAGGCGGTTCTGAACACTGAAGCTTTCTTT
NA | TRBJ2-3 | few | TRBV28 | CASSRPGEDTQYF | TGTGCCAGCAGTCGCCCGGGAGAAGATACGCAGTATTTT
TRBD2 | TRBJ2-3 | NA | TRBV7-6 | CASSLWGGETDTQYF | TGTGCCAGCAGCTTATGGGGAGGGGAAACAGATACGCAGTATTTT
TRBD2 | TRBJ2-7 | few | TRBV27 | CASSYIAGAGEQYF | TGTGCCAGCAGTTACATAGCGGGAGCTGGGGAGCAGTACTTC
NA | TRBJ2-1 | few | TRBV4-2 | CASSHLVSSSYNEQFF | TGTGCCAGCAGCCACCTCGTTAGTAGCTCCTACAATGAGCAGTTCTTC
TRBD2 | TRBJ2-7 | NA | TRBV28 | CASTNGGSSYEQYF | TGTGCCAGTACTAACGGGGGGAGCTCCTACGAGCAGTACTTC
TRBD1 | TRBJ1-1 | NA | TRBV11-3 | CSSSPQGGTEAFF | TGTTCCAGCAGCCCCCAGGGGGGTACTGAAGCTTTCTTT
TRBD1 | TRBJ2-2 | many | TRBV24-1 | CATSDPGTGTTGELFF | TGTGCCACCAGTGATCCCGGGACAGGGACCACCGGGGAGCTGTTTTTT
NA | TRBJ2-5 | NA | TRBV20-1 | CSARVATETQYF | TGCAGTGCTAGAGTCGCTACGGAGACCCAGTACTTC
NA | TRBJ1-4 | medium-sized | TRBV6-1 | CASSDNSGKLFF | TGTGCCAGCAGCGATAACAGCGGCAAACTGTTTTTT
NA | TRBJ2-2 | many | TRBV7-2 | CASTEYRELFF | TGTGCCAGCACCGAATATAGGGAGCTGTTTTTT
TRBD2 | TRBJ2-3 | few | TRBV5-1 | CASSLEQLARTDTQYF | TGCGCCAGCAGCTTGGAGCAACTAGCGAGGACAGATACGCAGTATTTT
TRBD1 | TRBJ1-3 | few | TRBV20-1 | CSAPQGAGNTIYF | TGCAGTGCCCCACAGGGGGCTGGAAACACCATATATTTT
TRBD2 | TRBJ2-3 | many | TRBV6-1 | CASSEPAGGYMDTQYF | TGTGCCAGCAGTGAACCAGCGGGGGGGTACATGGATACGCAGTATTTT
NA | TRBJ2-3 | NA | TRBV7-6 | CASGLGASTDTQYF | TGTGCCAGCGGGCTTGGTGCTAGCACAGATACGCAGTATTTT
NA | TRBJ2-5 | NA | TRBV28 | CASTSWREETQYF | TGTGCCAGCACCTCGTGGAGAGAAGAGACCCAGTACTTC
NA | TRBJ1-1 | few | TRBV6-1 | CASRPQGPEVAFF | TGTGCCAGCAGACCTCAGGGACCTGAAGTGGCTTTCTTT
NA | TRBJ1-1 | many | TRBV5-5 | CASSLGGNTEAFF | TGTGCCAGCAGCTTGGGAGGGAACACTGAAGCTTTCTTT
NA | TRBJ2-2 | NA | TRBV18 | CASSRGRGNTGELFF | TGTGCCAGCTCACGGGGGCGCGGTAACACCGGGGAGCTGTTTTTT
TRBD2 | TRBJ2-1 | many | TRBV10-1 | CASSESGRAPIF | TGCGCCAGCAGTGAGAGCGGGAGGGCCCCTATCTTC
TRBD1 | TRBJ2-3 | NA | TRBV7-2 | CASSLGDRVQDTQYF | TGTGCCAGCAGCTTAGGGGACAGGGTCCAAGATACGCAGTATTTT
TRBD1 | TRBJ1-3 | many | TRBV30 | CAWRTGRGAGNTIYF | TGTGCCTGGAGGACAGGGAGAGGGGCTGGAAACACCATATATTTT
NA | TRBJ1-2 | many | TRBV28 | CASLTGGHGYTF | TGTGCCAGCCTTACCGGGGGGCATGGCTACACCTTC
TRBD1 | TRBJ1-2 | hyperexpanded | TRBV4-1 | CASSQDWGTGGAGGYTF | TGCGCCAGCAGCCAAGATTGGGGCACAGGGGGCGCGGGAGGCTACACCTTC
TRBD2 | TRBJ2-3 | few | TRBV4-1 | CASSLGDAGGDTQYF | TGCGCCAGCAGCCTCGGGGACGCGGGGGGTGATACGCAGTATTTT
NA | TRBJ2-3 | many | TRBV10-3 | CAISSPTDTQYF | TGTGCCATCTCCAGCCCCACAGATACGCAGTATTTT
NA | TRBJ1-2 | medium-sized | TRBV11-3 | CASSSGQHYGYTF | TGTGCCAGCAGCTCAGGACAGCACTATGGCTACACCTTC
NA | TRBJ2-3 | few | TRBV7-2 | CASSLGPTDTQYF | TGTGCCAGCAGCCTTGGACCTACAGATACGCAGTATTTT
TRBD2 | TRBJ2-2 | few | TRBV24-1 | CATSDPGLAGGRGTGELFF | TGTGCCACCAGTGACCCGGGACTAGCGGGAGGGCGAGGGACCGGGGAGCTGTTTTTT
NA | TRBJ1-1 | NA | TRBV5-1 | CASSFNGGTTESFF | TGCGCCAGCAGCTTTAACGGGGGAACCACTGAATCTTTCTTT
NA | TRBJ2-3 | NA | TRBV9 | CSSSVSDTQYF | TGTTCCAGCAGTGTTTCAGATACGCAGTATTTT
TRBD2 | TRBJ2-3 | many | TRBV11-2 | CASSYLSSGSSTDTQYF | TGTGCCAGCAGCTACCTATCTAGCGGGTCCAGCACAGATACGCAGTATTTT
NA | TRBJ1-2 | few | TRBV20-1 | CSARGPAGESGYTF | TGCAGTGCTAGGGGCCCAGCAGGAGAGTCGGGCTACACCTTC
NA | TRBJ2-2 | NA | TRBV12-3/TRBV12-4 | CASSLAHGAGELFF | TGTGCCAGCAGTTTGGCCCACGGGGCCGGGGAGCTGTTTTTT
TRBD2 | TRBJ2-5 | medium-sized | TRBV20-1 | CSASTLAGGGETQYF | TGCAGTGCTAGTACATTAGCGGGAGGTGGAGAGACCCAGTACTTC
TRBD1 | TRBJ2-1 | few | TRBV18 | CASSLGQGSYNEQFF | TGTGCCAGCTCACTAGGACAGGGTTCCTACAATGAGCAGTTCTTC
NA | TRBJ1-1 | medium-sized | TRBV4-1 | CASSPQGLGGNTEAFF | TGCGCCAGCAGCCCCCAGGGCCTAGGTGGGAACACTGAAGCTTTCTTT
NA | TRBJ1-5 | NA | TRBV12-3/TRBV12-4 | CASILGSNSRTQHF | NA
NA | TRBJ1-4 | few | TRBV7-2 | CASTIRGGIGEKLFF | TGTGCCAGCACCATTAGGGGGGGTATTGGTGAAAAACTGTTTTTT
TRBD1 | TRBJ1-5 | many | TRBV30 | CAWSRTGGNQPQHF | TGTGCCTGGAGCCGGACAGGGGGCAATCAGCCCCAGCATTTT
NA | TRBJ1-2 | NA | TRBV5-6 | CASIKNPLGKGYTF | TGTGCCAGCATCAAAAACCCCCTGGGGAAAGGCTACACCTTC
NA | TRBJ2-5 | NA | TRBV12-3/TRBV12-4 | CASRRELQETQYF | TGTGCCAGCAGGCGTGAGCTACAAGAGACCCAGTACTTC
NA | TRBJ1-2 | few | TRBV19 | CASSIGTPYGYTF | TGTGCCAGTAGTATAGGGACCCCGTATGGCTACACCTTC
TRBD1 | TRBJ1-6 | few | TRBV20-1 | CSARGRTGGSSPLHF | TGCAGTGCTAGAGGACGGACAGGGGGCTCGTCACCCCTCCACTTT
NA | TRBJ1-4 | NA | TRBV7-3 | CASSRATNEKLFF | TGTGCCAGCAGTAGAGCAACTAATGAAAAACTGTTTTTT
NA | TRBJ1-2 | many | TRBV20-1 | CSAEWRANYGYTF | TGCAGTGCGGAATGGAGAGCTAACTATGGCTACACCTTC
NA | TRBJ1-5 | NA | TRBV12-5 | CASGGVAQPQHF | TGTGCTAGTGGGGGGGTTGCTCAGCCCCAGCATTTT
TRBD2 | TRBJ2-5 | NA | TRBV7-9 | CASSFSGGALQETKYF | TGTGCCAGCAGCTTTAGCGGGGGGGCCTTGCAAGAGACCAAGTACTTC